This T cell receptor beta chain was observed in a study of blood T cell repertoires in COVID-19. This CDR3 spans 18 amino acids. V lost 0 bases to trimming and J lost 0 bases, with 18 bases between them. Per the germline V gene, CDR1 is PRHDT and CDR2 is FYEKMQ (reference sequence). This clone was detected only once. This sample also contains other DNA sequences that code for the same CDR3. Repertoires were generated with immunoSEQ multiplex PCR, while TCRdb's copy carries only in-frame clones and drops some. The profile shows around 190,000 clones, about 83% of them singletons. Specimen: PBMCs or T cells enriched from blood (not recorded which). The origin of this receptor is a woman in her 30s who had been exposed to COVID-19. The chain is built from TRBV13 and TRBJ2-7; no reliable D call. For the CDR3, the DNA is TGTGCCAGCAGCTTAGGAGTATCTAGACTCCCCTCCTCCTACGAGCAGTACTTC. Translating gives CASSLGVSRLPSSYEQYF.